Shown below are 27 T cell receptor beta chains from a single sample sequenced in a study of neurological immune-mediated disorders. TCRdb passed the 5' RACE reads through MiXCR, listing each CDR3 protein once. The sample records just over 50,000 distinct CDR3 sequences, 3% to 3.5% being singletons. The sample comprised PBMCs. These receptors were taken from a man aged 35 to 55 with multiple sclerosis.

This clonotype occurred many times. The chain links TRBV20-1 to TRBJ1-1, with 8 bases matching TRBD1. Per the germline V gene, CDR1 is DFQATT and CDR2 is SNEGSKA (reference sequence). V was clipped by 4 bases and J by 0 bases; unmatched bases: 10. CDR3 length equals 16 residues. The CDR3 loop is CSAIDRGRTMNTEAFF. The CDR3 DNA reads as TGCAGTGCTATCGACAGGGGACGGACTATGAACACTGAAGCTTTCTTT.

The rearrangement links TRBV28 to TRBJ2-1; no definite D call. The V gene lost 4 bases and the J gene lost 7 bases, with 14 bases spanning the gap. The CDR3 runs to 14 residues. CDR1 is MDHEN, CDR2 SYDVKM, per germline. In DNA, the CDR3 is TGTGCCAGCAGTTCGCATGTTTATGTGAATGAGCAGTTCTTC. It yields the protein CASSSHVYVNEQFF.

This clonotype was recorded many times. The CDR3 bases are TGTGCCATCAGGACAGGGACAATTCCCTACGAGCAGTACTTC. Protein sequence: CAIRTGTIPYEQYF. The chain links TRBV10-3 to TRBJ2-7; 7 bases are a match to TRBD1. The CDR3 has 14 amino acids. V was pared by 6 bases and J by 2 bases, with 7 bases of the junction left unmatched. The germline V gene encodes CDR1 ENHRY and CDR2 SYGVKD.

This clonotype has at least ten counts. The CDR3 region has the DNA TGTGCCAGCATGGGAGATTCACCCCTCCACTTT. Protein sequence: CASMGDSPLHF. V is TRBV28 and J is TRBJ1-6; D gene uncertain. The V gene's germline CDR1 is MDHEN and CDR2 SYDVKM. The CDR3 spans 11 residues. The ends were cut back, 7 bases at V and 8 bases at J, with 6 bases in the middle.

This clonotype was recorded at least ten times. The CDR3 DNA is TGTGCCAGCAGCGTAGGGACAGTGAGCACAGATACGCAGTATTTT. Translation gives CASSVGTVSTDTQYF. The chain links TRBV9 to TRBJ2-3, with a weak D call TRBD1 (6 bases). V was cut by 0 bases and J by 0 bases, with 8 bases left in between. The CDR3 spans 15 residues. The V gene's germline CDR1 is SGDLS and CDR2 YYNGEE.

This clonotype was seen at least ten times. The CDR3, as DNA: TGTGCCAGCAGTAAGATACTAGCGGGGGGACCGAATGAGCAGTTCTTC. Translated: CASSKILAGGPNEQFF. The V and J genes are TRBV6-5 and TRBJ2-1; 12 nucleotides match TRBD2. Germline V gene lookup returns CDR1 MNHEY and CDR2 SVGAGI. V was clipped by 5 bases and J by 7 bases; unmatched bases: 9. This CDR3 spans 16 amino acids.

Notes on this clonotype: It may be a read error: a sequence one base away is much more abundant. Since no conserved phenylalanine or tryptophan closes the CDR3, a read error is the likely cause. The chain carries TRBV5-1 and TRBJ1-1; possibly TRBD1 for D (5 bases). The V and J ends lost 0 bases and 11 bases respectively, with 14 bases between them. Germline CDR1 is SGHRS and CDR2 is YFSETQ. The CDR3 has 13 amino acids. CDR3 DNA sequence: TGCGCCAGCAGCTTGGTAGGGGAAGGAGGGGCTTTCTGT. Translating it yields CASSLVGEGGAFC.

This clonotype was observed a few times. A much larger clone differs from this one at a single base, so this may be a read error. This chain links TRBV6-4 with TRBJ2-2; TRBD1 aligns across 9 bases. The CDR3 runs to 16 residues. Germline CDR1 and CDR2: MRHNA and SNTAGT. The junction had 10 bases not matched to a gene; V was cut back by 6 bases and J by 5 bases. CDR3 amino acids: CASSDLPGQGTGELFF. In DNA form, the CDR3 reads TGTGCCAGCAGCGACCTACCGGGACAGGGTACCGGGGAGCTGTTTTTT.

This clonotype was found many times. The gene calls are TRBV7-9 and TRBJ2-7; D assignment may be TRBD1 or TRBD2 (5 bases each). This CDR3 is built from 14 residues. V lost 4 bases and J 0 bases, leaving 10 bases between the germline ends. Germline CDR1 reads SEHNR; CDR2 reads FQNEAQ (reference sequence). The CDR3 region is CASSSGRSSYEQYF. As DNA, the CDR3 is TGTGCCAGCAGCTCGGGACGGAGCTCCTACGAGCAGTACTTC.

There are many counts of this clonotype. This chain joins TRBV27 and TRBJ2-1; 9 bases are a match to TRBD2. From germline, CDR1 is MNHEY and CDR2 SMNVEV (reference sequence). The CDR3 spans 15 residues. The V and J ends lost 3 bases and 2 bases, in that order; junction bases with no gene match: 2. The CDR3 here is CASSFSGGPYNEQFF. The CDR3 bases are TGTGCCAGCAGTTTTAGCGGGGGACCCTACAATGAGCAGTTCTTC.

In this sample, this clonotype turned up many times. The chain links TRBV7-2 to TRBJ2-3; D is unclear. V lost 5 bases and J lost 0, with 9 bases in between. Germline lookup yields CDR1 SGHTA and CDR2 FQGNSA. CDR3 length: 14 amino acids. The CDR3 region has the DNA TGTGCCAGCAGCCGCTTACAAAGCACAGATACGCAGTATTTT. This gives the protein CASSRLQSTDTQYF. Combining the CDR3 with reference TRBV7-2 and TRBJ2-3 gives the whole variable domain GAGVSQSPSNKVTEKGKDVELRCDPISGHTALYWYRQSLGQGLEFLIYFQGNSAPDKSGLPSDRFSAERTGGSVSTLTIQRTQQEDSAVYLCASSRLQSTDTQYFGPGTRLTVL.

This clonotype was counted ten times or more. The chain uses TRBV20-1 and TRBJ1-1, with D perhaps matching TRBD1 (6 bases). The CDR3 loop spans 14 amino acids. Germline lookup yields CDR1 DFQATT and CDR2 SNEGSKA (reference sequence). Trimming took off 3 bases at V and 5 bases at J, with 16 bases between the two ends. Here the CDR3 reads CSARSGAGRTEAFF. The CDR3 DNA reads as TGCAGTGCTAGGTCGGGGGCAGGGAGGACTGAAGCTTTCTTT.

In this sample, this clonotype turned up many times. V and J are TRBV20-1 and TRBJ2-2; D gene uncertain. CDR3 length equals 14 residues. V shed 3 bases and J shed 2 bases, with 10 bases lying between them. Germline V gene sequence: CDR1 DFQATT, CDR2 SNEGSKA (reference sequence). Written as DNA, the CDR3 is TGCAGTGCTAGTGGCAGCCTAAACACCGGGGAGCTGTTTTTT. This sequence encodes CSASGSLNTGELFF.

This clonotype was counted at least ten times. The chain couples TRBV7-9 to TRBJ2-7, with D hard to call. CDR1 is SEHNR, CDR2 FQNEAQ, per germline (reference sequence). The CDR3 is made up of 14 amino acids. V lost 1 base and J 3 bases, leaving 10 bases between the germline ends. CDR3 loop: CASSLEQPYYEQYF. The CDR3 DNA is TGTGCCAGCAGCTTAGAACAGCCGTACTACGAGCAGTACTTC.

Ten or more counts support this clonotype. V and J are TRBV30 and TRBJ1-1, with D perhaps TRBD1 (5 bases). The V gene lost 2 bases and the J gene lost 1 base, with 11 bases spanning the gap. CDR1 and CDR2 (germline): GTSNPN, SVGIG (reference sequence). The CDR3 has 14 residues. The CDR3 loop reads CAWSSFGANTEAFF. The DNA for the CDR3 is TGTGCCTGGAGTTCCTTCGGGGCGAACACTGAAGCTTTCTTT.

This clonotype came up many times. This chain connects TRBV20-1 to TRBJ2-2; D not resolved. Germline V gene lookup returns CDR1 DFQATT and CDR2 SNEGSKA (reference sequence). This CDR3 has 14 residues. V dropped 0 bases and J dropped 7 bases, with 12 bases sitting between them. CDR3 bases: TGCAGTGCTAGAGATCGGGTTCGGCTCGGGGAGCTGTTTTTT. As protein: CSARDRVRLGELFF.

In this sample, this clonotype turned up many times. This rearrangement joins TRBV7-3 to TRBJ2-1, with a tentative D call TRBD1 (7 bases). There are 15 residues in the CDR3. Trimming shortened V by 3 bases and J by 4 bases, and 13 bases separated the two germline ends. The germline V gene encodes CDR1 SGHTA and CDR2 FQGTGA. The CDR3 DNA reads as TGTGCCAGCAGCTTCCAGGGGGGCGGGTACAATGAGCAGTTCTTC. Encoded protein: CASSFQGGGYNEQFF. Drawing the rest from reference TRBV7-3 and TRBJ2-1, the complete variable domain is GAGVSQTPSNKVTEKGKYVELRCDPISGHTALYWYRQSLGQGPEFLIYFQGTGAADDSGLPNDRFFAVRPEGSVSTLKIQRTERGDSAVYLCASSFQGGGYNEQFFGPGTRLTVL.

This clonotype was seen ten or more times. The rearrangement uses TRBV12-3 or TRBV12-4 and TRBJ2-3; a possible D gene is TRBD2 (5 bases). This CDR3 has 13 residues. Between the trimmed V and J ends, which lost 7 bases and 1 base, there was a span of 9 bases. The CDR3 protein is CASTGLRTDTQYF. The CDR3 DNA sequence: TGTGCCAGCACCGGACTCCGCACAGATACGCAGTATTTT.

In its sample, this clonotype was seen many times. The chain recombines TRBV3-1 with TRBJ2-7; 9 bases match TRBD1. This CDR3 is 14 amino acids long. V lost 3 bases to trimming and J lost 4 bases; unmatched junction nucleotides: 4. Germline lookup yields CDR1 LGHDT and CDR2 YNNKEL (reference sequence). As DNA, the CDR3 is TGTGCCAGCAGCCACTGGGACAGGGTGTACGAGCAGTACTTC. Translation gives CASSHWDRVYEQYF.

This clonotype was counted at least ten times. The J gene is TRBJ2-3, the V gene TRBV7-2, with 8 bases identical to TRBD2. The germline gives CDR1 SGHTA, CDR2 FQGNSA. CDR3 length equals 15 residues. The V gene end was trimmed by 3 bases and the J gene end by 4 bases; junction bases not matched to a gene: 6. The CDR3 bases are TGTGCCAGCAGCTTGCAGTCCGGGGGGGCAGATACGCAGTATTTT. This codes for CASSLQSGGADTQYF.

This clonotype occurred a few times. The rearrangement links TRBV18 to TRBJ1-4; the D gene is possibly TRBD1 (6 bases). V was pared by 6 bases and J by 5 bases, with 10 bases between. Germline lookup yields CDR1 KGHSH and CDR2 LQKENI. The CDR3 totals 13 residues. CDR3 sequence (DNA): TGTGCCAGCTCCCGGGGGCGGAATGAAAAACTGTTTTTT. It codes for CASSRGRNEKLFF.

This clonotype was picked up many times. The chain has TRBV4-1 and TRBJ1-5; D ambiguous. CDR1 is MGHRA, CDR2 YSYEKL, per germline. This CDR3 has 10 residues. Trimming took 9 bases from V and 4 from J, leaving 4 bases between them. CDR3: CASRNQPQHF. The CDR3 coding sequence is TGCGCCAGTAGAAATCAGCCCCAGCATTTT.

This clonotype was counted many times. This chain uses TRBV21-1 with TRBJ2-7; the D segment call TRBD1 is taken from the table without a DNA check. TRBV21-1 is given as a pseudogene. CDR3 length equals 17 residues. The DNA of the CDR3 is TGTGCCAGCAGCAACTGGGGGACGCCTAGGAAACCCTACGAGCAGTACTTC. It codes for CASSNWGTPRKPYEQYF.

This clonotype was seen ten or more times. V gene TRBV21-1 combines with J gene TRBJ2-7; the table's D call, TRBD1, was not checked against the DNA. TRBV21-1 is recorded as a pseudogene. This CDR3 is 12 amino acids long. For the CDR3, the DNA is TGTGCCAGCAGCAACAGGGGGCGCGAGCAGTACTTC. Its translation is CASSNRGREQYF.

The sample holds many counts of this clonotype. The rearrangement uses TRBV20-1 and TRBJ2-5, with 8 bases lining up with TRBD1. CDR3 length: 16 amino acids. Germline CDR1 DFQATT, CDR2 SNEGSKA (reference sequence). Trimming cost V 6 bases and J 0 bases; bases outside gene matches: 12. CDR3: CSARERGQEHQETQYF. The CDR3, as DNA: TGCAGTGCACGGGAAAGGGGACAGGAGCACCAAGAGACCCAGTACTTC.

In this sample, this clonotype turned up a few times. At one of its ends the junction is not consistent with the germline gene, which may arise from a read error. The chain has TRBV4-1 and TRBJ1-5; D uncertain. Germline CDR1 MGHRA, CDR2 YSYEKL. The CDR3 spans 13 residues. Here the CDR3 reads CASSQSTSQPQNF. DNA of the CDR3: TGCGCCAGCAGCCAATCGACTAGTCAGCCCCAGAATTTT.

This clonotype was recorded many times. CDR3 sequence: CAISDDREPNQPQHF. In DNA, the CDR3 is TGTGCCATCAGTGACGACAGGGAACCAAATCAGCCCCAGCATTTT. This chain links TRBV10-3 with TRBJ1-5, with 7 bases lining up with TRBD1. The CDR3 length is 15 residues. V shed 3 bases and J 4 bases; nucleotides not matched to a gene: 6. Germline loops: CDR1 ENHRY, CDR2 SYGVKD.